The 15 T cell receptor beta chains given below trace back to one sample, sequenced in a study of T cell changes during pregnancy in multiple sclerosis. Assay used: immunoSEQ multiplex PCR; TCRdb lists only in-frame clones, some missing. The sample lists around 88,000 clones; about 91% were seen once. This specimen was peripheral blood, taken after pregnancy. These TCRs come from a female donor in good health, enrolled as a control in a pregnancy study.

V is TRBV6-1 and J is TRBJ1-2; 8 positions agree with TRBD1. V shed 8 bases, J shed 1 base, and the junction held 6 bases outside the gene matches. There are 14 residues in the CDR3. Germline CDR1 MNHNS, CDR2 SASEGT. The CDR3 DNA sequence: TGTGCCAGCGGGGGACAGGTATTTAACTATGGCTACACCTTC. Amino acids: CASGGQVFNYGYTF.

CDR3 residues: CASSLAGGGFF. In DNA form, the CDR3 reads TGCGCCAGCAGCTTGGCCGGGGGGGGTTTCTTC. The chain couples TRBV5-1 to TRBJ2-1, with TRBD2 matching over 8 bases. Per the germline V gene, CDR1 is SGHRS and CDR2 is YFSETQ. CDR3 size: 11 residues. With V trimmed by 0 bases and J by 16 bases, 3 bases remained unmatched.

V and J are TRBV10-3 and TRBJ1-1; 7 bases fit TRBD1. The CDR3 is 13 residues long. V gave up 8 bases and J gave up 6 bases; unmatched junction bases: 9. The germline V gene encodes CDR1 ENHRY and CDR2 SYGVKD. The CDR3 DNA sequence: TGTGCCATCGGGGACAGCCAAGGCGCTGAAGCTTTCTTT. This codes for CAIGDSQGAEAFF.

The chain has TRBV10-3 and TRBJ2-7, with 9 bases identical to TRBD2. Germline lookup yields CDR1 ENHRY and CDR2 SYGVKD. Losses at the gene ends were 6 bases for V and 3 bases for J; bases not matched to a gene: 15. The CDR3 is 17 residues long. The CDR3 region has the DNA TGTGCCATCAGCGACCTAGCGGGGACACCACACGACTACGAGCAGTACTTC. Protein sequence: CAISDLAGTPHDYEQYF.

V usage is TRBV2 and J usage is TRBJ1-1; 9 positions agree with TRBD1. Germline V lookup: CDR1 SNHLY, CDR2 FYNNEI. CDR3 length equals 14 residues. With V trimmed by 7 bases and J by 10 bases, 13 bases remained unmatched. The CDR3 DNA reads TGTGCCAGCATTATACAGGGGGCGAACTTAGGAGCTTTCTTT. The encoded protein is CASIIQGANLGAFF.

V usage is TRBV4-1 and J usage is TRBJ1-1; a weak D match, TRBD1 (6 bases). Trimming removed 4 bases at V and 1 base at J, with 13 bases between. Germline V gene sequence: CDR1 MGHRA, CDR2 YSYEKL. This CDR3 has 15 amino acids. CDR3 loop: CASSPNRAPNTEAFF. CDR3 in DNA: TGCGCCAGCAGCCCTAACAGGGCCCCGAACACTGAAGCTTTCTTT.

The J gene is TRBJ1-1, the V gene TRBV7-6; D is perhaps TRBD1 (6 bases). With 5 bases removed from V and 0 bases from J, the gap between germline ends came to 13 bases. Germline values: CDR1 SGHVS, CDR2 FNYEAQ. CDR3 length: 15 amino acids. The CDR3 protein is CASSPQGTLNTEAFF. The CDR3 DNA sequence: TGTGCCAGCAGCCCCCAGGGGACCTTGAACACTGAAGCTTTCTTT.

This clone was seen just once. The chain joins TRBV6-5 to TRBJ2-5, with 7 bases aligning to TRBD1. The tail of the sequence fits TRBJ2-7 better, so the J call may be wrong. CDR1 is MNHEY, CDR2 SVGAGI, per germline. The CDR3 runs to 15 residues. This CDR3 reads CASSYSPGGVYEQYF. In DNA form, the CDR3 reads TGTGCCAGCAGTTACTCCCCAGGGGGTGTGTACGAGCAGTACTTC.

CDR3 nucleotide sequence: TGTGCCAGCACCGGGACAACTACATACGAGCAGTACTTC. It translates to CASTGTTTYEQYF. This chain joins TRBV25-1 and TRBJ2-7; maybe TRBD1 (6 bases). V was pared by 7 bases and J by 4 bases, with 14 bases between. The CDR3 spans 13 residues. CDR1 and CDR2 from the germline V gene are MGHDK and SYGVNS.

This chain uses TRBV11-2 with TRBJ1-4, with 10 bases identical to TRBD1. Germline V lookup: CDR1 SGHAT, CDR2 FQNNGV. CDR3 length equals 15 residues. The ends lost 5 bases at V and 7 bases at J; junction bases unmatched: 7. The CDR3 is CASSRQGAVGEKLFF. CDR3 in DNA: TGTGCCAGCAGCAGACAGGGGGCCGTGGGTGAAAAACTGTTTTTT.

The rearrangement links TRBV7-9 to TRBJ1-1; the D is unclear. The CDR3 consists of 11 residues. V lost 5 bases and J 8 bases, leaving 9 bases between the germline ends. From germline, CDR1 is SEHNR and CDR2 FQNEAQ (reference sequence). CDR3 sequence reads: CASSPQAEAFF. The CDR3 bases are TGTGCCAGCAGCCCCCAGGCGGAAGCTTTCTTT.

This clone has ten or more counts. This chain uses TRBV6-5 with TRBJ2-7; the match to TRBD1 covers 8 bases. The CDR3 loop spans 16 amino acids. Germline CDR1 and CDR2: MNHEY and SVGAGI. Germline trimming cut 2 bases from V and 0 bases from J; bases unmatched to any gene: 6. CDR3 bases: TGTGCCAGCAGTTACGATTGGACAGGGACCTCCTACGAGCAGTACTTC. This sequence encodes CASSYDWTGTSYEQYF.

This clone was detected a few times. At one end, the junction sequence differs from germline, possibly due to a read error. CDR3 protein: CASSPRIQGTGELFF. CDR3 sequence (DNA): TGTGCTAGCAGCCCCCGTATACAGGGTACCGGGGAGCTGTTTTTT. The chain couples TRBV7-7 to TRBJ2-2; TRBD1 is a possible D gene (6 bases). The CDR3 contains 15 residues. CDR1 and CDR2 from the germline V gene are SSHAT and FNYEAQ (reference sequence).

The rearrangement uses TRBV27 and TRBJ2-5; TRBD2 might be the D (6 bases). Between the trimmed V and J ends, which lost 2 bases and 2 bases, there was a span of 18 bases. The CDR3 consists of 17 residues. Germline V gene data show CDR1 as MNHEY and CDR2 as SMNVEV (reference sequence). CDR3 nucleotides: TGTGCCAGCAGTTTAGGGGGTGTGGTTGGAGGGCAAGAGACCCAGTACTTC. Residues: CASSLGGVVGGQETQYF.

V gene TRBV5-1 combines with J gene TRBJ2-7, with D possibly matching TRBD1 (7 bases). There are 14 residues in the CDR3. Germline V gene sequence: CDR1 SGHRS, CDR2 YFSETQ. Trimming stripped 0 bases from V and 6 bases from J, with 13 bases between. The CDR3 nucleotides are TGCGCCAGCAGCTTGGCCCGGCAGGGGGGCGAGCAGTACTTC. Protein sequence: CASSLARQGGEQYF.